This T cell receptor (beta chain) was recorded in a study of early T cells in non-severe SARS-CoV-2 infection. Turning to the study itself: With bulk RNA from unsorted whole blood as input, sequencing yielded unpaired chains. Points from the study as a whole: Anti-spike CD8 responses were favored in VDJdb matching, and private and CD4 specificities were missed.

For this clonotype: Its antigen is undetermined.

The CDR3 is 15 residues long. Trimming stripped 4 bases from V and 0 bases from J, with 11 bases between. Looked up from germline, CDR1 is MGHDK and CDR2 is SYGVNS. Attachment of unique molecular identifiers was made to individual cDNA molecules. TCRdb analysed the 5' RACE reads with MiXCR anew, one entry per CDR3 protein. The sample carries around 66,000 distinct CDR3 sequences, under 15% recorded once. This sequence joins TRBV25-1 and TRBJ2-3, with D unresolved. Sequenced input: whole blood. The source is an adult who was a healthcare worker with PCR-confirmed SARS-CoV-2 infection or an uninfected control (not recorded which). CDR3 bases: TGTGCCAGCAGTGCGACTGACCTGAGCACAGATACGCAGTATTTT. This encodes CASSATDLSTDTQYF.